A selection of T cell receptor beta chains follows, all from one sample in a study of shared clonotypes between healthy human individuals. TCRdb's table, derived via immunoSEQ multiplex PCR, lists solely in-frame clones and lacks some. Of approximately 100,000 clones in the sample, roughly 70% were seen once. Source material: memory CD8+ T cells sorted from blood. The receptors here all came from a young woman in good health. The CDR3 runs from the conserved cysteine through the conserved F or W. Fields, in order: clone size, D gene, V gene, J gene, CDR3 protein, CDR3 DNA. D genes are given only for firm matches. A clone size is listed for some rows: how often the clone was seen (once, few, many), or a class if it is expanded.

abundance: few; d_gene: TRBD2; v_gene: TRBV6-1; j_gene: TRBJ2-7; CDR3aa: CASSDLAGAAYEQYF; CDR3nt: TGTGCCAGCAGTGACCTAGCGGGAGCGGCCTACGAGCAGTACTTC
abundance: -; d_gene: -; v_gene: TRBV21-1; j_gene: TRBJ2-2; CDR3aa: CASRGPGCFFWELFF; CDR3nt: TGTGCCAGCAGAGGCCCAGGGTGCTTCTTTTGGGAGCTGTTTTTT
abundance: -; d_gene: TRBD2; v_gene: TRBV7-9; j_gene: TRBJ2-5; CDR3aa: CASRRTSGRAQFRETQYF; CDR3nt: TGTGCCAGCAGGCGAACTAGCGGGAGGGCCCAGTTCCGAGAGACCCAGTACTTC
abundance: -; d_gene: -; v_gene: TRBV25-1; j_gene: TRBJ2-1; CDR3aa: CASNSGSRPYNEQFF; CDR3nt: TGTGCCAGCAACTCAGGCAGTAGGCCCTACAATGAGCAGTTCTTC
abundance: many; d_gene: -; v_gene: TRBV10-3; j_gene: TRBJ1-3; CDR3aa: CAISDPPTGGGNTIYF; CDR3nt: TGTGCCATCAGTGACCCCCCGACAGGTGGCGGAAACACCATATATTTT
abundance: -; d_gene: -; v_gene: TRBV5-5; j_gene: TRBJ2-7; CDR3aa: CASSWFWGGWAYEQYF; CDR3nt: TGTGCCAGCAGCTGGTTTTGGGGCGGCTGGGCCTACGAGCAGTACTTC
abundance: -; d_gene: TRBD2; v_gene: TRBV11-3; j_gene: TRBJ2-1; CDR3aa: CASSLAGGYNEQFF; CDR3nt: TGTGCCAGCAGTCTAGCGGGAGGGTACAATGAGCAGTTCTTC
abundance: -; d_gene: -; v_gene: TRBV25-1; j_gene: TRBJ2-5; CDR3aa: CASSEQTQYF; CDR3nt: TGTGCCAGCAGTGAACAGACCCAGTACTTC
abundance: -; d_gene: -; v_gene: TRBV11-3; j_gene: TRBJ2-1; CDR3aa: CASSLRDGYNEQFF; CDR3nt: TGTGCCAGCAGCTTAAGGGACGGGTACAATGAGCAGTTCTTC
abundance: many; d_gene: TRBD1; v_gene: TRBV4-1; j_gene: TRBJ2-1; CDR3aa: CASSPYPPGQGFHNEQFF; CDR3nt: TGCGCCAGCAGCCCTTACCCCCCCGGACAGGGGTTCCACAATGAGCAGTTCTTC
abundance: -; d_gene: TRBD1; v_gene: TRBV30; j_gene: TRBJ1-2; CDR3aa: CAWSAQGADGYTF; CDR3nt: TGTGCCTGGAGTGCCCAGGGGGCCGATGGCTACACCTTC
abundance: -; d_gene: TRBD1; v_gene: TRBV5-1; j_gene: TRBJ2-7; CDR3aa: CASSLVRQGSYEQYF; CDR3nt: TGCGCCAGCAGCTTGGTGAGACAGGGGTCCTACGAGCAGTACTTC
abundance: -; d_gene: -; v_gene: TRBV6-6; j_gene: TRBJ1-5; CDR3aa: CASSYSAGFNQPQHF; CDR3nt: TGTGCCAGCAGTTACTCGGCAGGATTCAATCAGCCCCAGCATTTT
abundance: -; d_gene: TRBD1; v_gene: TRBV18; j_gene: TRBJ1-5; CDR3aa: CASSPPGTDNQPQHF; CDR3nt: TGTGCCAGCTCACCTCCCGGGACAGATAATCAGCCCCAGCATTTT
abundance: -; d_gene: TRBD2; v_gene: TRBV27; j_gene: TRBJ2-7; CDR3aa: CASSSIGGTTDYEQYF; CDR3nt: TGTGCCAGCAGTTCCATTGGTGGGACTACCGATTACGAGCAGTACTTC
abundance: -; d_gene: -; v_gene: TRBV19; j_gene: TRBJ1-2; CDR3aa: CASTLLGGQSYGYTF; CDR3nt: TGTGCCAGTACTCTACTGGGGGGCCAGTCCTATGGCTACACCTTC
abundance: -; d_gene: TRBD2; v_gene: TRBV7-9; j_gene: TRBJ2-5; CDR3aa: CASSPSGAETQYF; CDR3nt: TGTGCCAGCAGCCCTAGCGGGGCGGAGACCCAGTACTTC
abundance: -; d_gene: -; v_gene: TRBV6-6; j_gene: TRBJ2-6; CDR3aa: CASTARSSGANVLTF; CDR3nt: TGTGCCAGCACAGCCAGGAGCTCTGGGGCCAACGTCCTGACTTTC
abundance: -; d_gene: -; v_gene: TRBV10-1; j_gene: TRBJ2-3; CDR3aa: CASSEFQGMRDTQYF; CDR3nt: TGCGCCAGCAGTGAGTTTCAGGGGATGCGCGATACGCAGTATTTT
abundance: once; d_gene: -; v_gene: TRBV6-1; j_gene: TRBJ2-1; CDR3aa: CASSEGRTPNNEQFF; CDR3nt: TGTGCCAGCAGTGAAGGTCGGACTCCGAACAATGAGCAGTTCTTC
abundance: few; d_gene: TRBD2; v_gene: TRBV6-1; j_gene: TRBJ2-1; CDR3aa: CASSEEAGGIHEQFF; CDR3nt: TGTGCCAGCAGTGAGGAAGCGGGAGGAATCCATGAGCAGTTCTTC
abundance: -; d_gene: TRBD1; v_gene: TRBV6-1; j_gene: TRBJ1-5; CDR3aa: CASSDGQGERQPQHF; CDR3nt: TGTGCCAGCAGTGATGGACAGGGTGAAAGGCAGCCCCAGCATTTT
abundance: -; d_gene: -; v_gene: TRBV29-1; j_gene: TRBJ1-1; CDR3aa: CSVEDRGVIIENTEAFF; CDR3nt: TGCAGCGTTGAAGATCGGGGTGTGATCATCGAGAACACTGAAGCTTTCTTT
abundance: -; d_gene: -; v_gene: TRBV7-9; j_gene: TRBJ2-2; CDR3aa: CASSPGTGTGELFF; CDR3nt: TGTGCCAGCAGCCCCGGGACGGGGACCGGGGAGCTGTTTTTT
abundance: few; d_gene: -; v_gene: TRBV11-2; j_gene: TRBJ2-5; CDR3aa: CASRQGTVQETQYF; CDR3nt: TGTGCCAGCCGCCAGGGGACGGTTCAAGAGACCCAGTACTTC
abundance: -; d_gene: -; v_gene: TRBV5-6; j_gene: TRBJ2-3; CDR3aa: CASSWDTQGADTQYF; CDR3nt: TGTGCCAGCAGCTGGGACACCCAGGGCGCAGATACGCAGTATTTT